This T cell receptor (beta chain) came from a study of T-cell memory formation after mild COVID-19 (dated by TCRdb to about 2021). About the study as a whole: Most TCR sequence clusters were specific to one of the two donors. Longitudinal TCRalpha and TCRbeta repertoire sequencing tracked T-cell clones expanding and contracting after mild COVID-19 in two donors. Two young, previously healthy adult volunteers made up the cohort, one male and one female.

The instrument was an Illumina NovaSeq 6000. TCRalpha and TCRbeta cDNA libraries were constructed by 5'RACE with constant-segment primers, with sample barcodes and unique molecular identifiers being introduced. Trizol reagent was used to extract RNA from every sample. Libraries were amplified in two PCR steps, with a second sample barcode and Illumina TruSeq adapters added in the second step. The libraries were sequenced on an Illumina NovaSeq using 2 x 150 bp paired-end reads. Turning to the authors' computational methods: The reads were demultiplexed and collapsed into UMI-guided consensus sequences using migec v1.2.7. Using mixcr v2.1.11, UMI consensuses were aligned to TRA and TRB V and J templates and then assembled into clonotypes. Expanded or contracted clonotypes were those called significant by both edgeR and NoisET, with noise models trained on biological replicates. For edgeR calls, a false discovery rate-adjusted p below 0.01 and a log2 fold-change threshold of 1 were applied. As an exploratory analysis of dynamics, max-normalized trajectories of the 1000 most abundant clonotypes were examined with PCA combined with hierarchical clustering. The CD4 or CD8 phenotype of responding clones was assigned using the separately sequenced CD4+ and CD8+ repertoires. The raw public data were reprocessed by TCRdb itself: fastp quality trimming at Q25, MiXCR clonotype calling, in-frame beta chains only. Entries that share a CDR3 protein sequence are merged under the most common genes and DNA. The V and J calls shown here were made by TCRdb, not taken from the authors' results. Across this sample there are roughly 580,000 distinct CDR3 sequences, with about a sixth seen only once. The ten largest clones take up approximately 12% of the sample.

General findings and caveats noted by the study authors: Only two mild cases were covered by the study, and larger cohorts that include severe cases with pre-infection samples were considered necessary. Balanced CD4/CD8 phenotypes were observed for clones contracting from day 15 to 85, whereas a bias towards CD4+ was observed for a second wave of clones expanding from day 15 to 37. The second-wave clones that peaked on day 37 were not confirmed to be SARS-CoV-2 specific. Some responding clones were found in pre-infection memory, which suggests that pre-existing cross-reactive memory T cells took part in the SARS-CoV-2 response. Contracting CD4+ clones turned up mainly in the CM and EM memory subsets, whereas EMRA was where CD8+ clones were enriched.

Via the germline V gene (reference sequence), CDR1 is LNHDA and CDR2 SQIVND. Trimming takes 1 base off V and 4 bases off J; junction bases not matched to a gene: 2. The CDR3 goes from the cysteine to the phenylalanine over 15 residues. Only the CDR3 DNA is retained, 45 bases long and in frame from the first base. Ficoll-Paque density gradient centrifugation was the method used to isolate PBMCs. Of note for this clonotype: No cognate antigen has been identified for it. No base quality information exists; no much larger clone differs at one position.

The rearranged chain carries TRBV19 and TRBJ2-2; TRBD1 lines up with 8 middle nucleotides. This TCR was sampled from an adult woman who had mild COVID-19 (a few samples of this study predate the infection). The sample titles of this study are shuffled in the database, so cell type and time point are left out; the donor was told from shared clones. Sequencing used PBMCs or a T cell subset sorted from them (not recorded which). The DNA reads TGTGCCAGTAGTATAGCCAGGGGGCCCACCGGGGAGCTGTTTTTT. The encoded protein is CASSIARGPTGELFF.